This entry lists 8 T cell receptor beta chains sequenced from one sample in a study of T cell responses to AZD1222 COVID-19 vaccine. The method was immunoSEQ multiplex PCR; TCRdb's version includes in-frame clones alone and lacks a portion of them. The table shows 93,000 or so clones, with 75% to 90% occurring only once. Here the sequenced sample was peripheral blood, taken on day 0 of AZD1222 vaccination. The source of these receptors is an adult in good health.

The rearrangement links TRBV11-1 to TRBJ2-7, with D perhaps matching TRBD2 (6 bases). In germline, CDR1 is SGHAT, CDR2 FQDESV (reference sequence). CDR3 length: 14 residues. Trimming removed 3 bases from V and 5 bases from J, with 14 bases in between. The CDR3, as DNA: TGTGCCAGCAGCTTCTCCGGGAGAGGAGACGAGCAGTACTTC. As protein: CASSFSGRGDEQYF.

This chain joins TRBV5-4 and TRBJ1-4; 8 nucleotides align to TRBD1. The germline gives CDR1 SGHNT, CDR2 YYREEE (reference sequence). The V segment lost 2 bases and the J segment 8 bases; nucleotides outside the gene matches: 5. There are 14 residues in the CDR3. CDR3 region: CASSLQGVEEKLFF. The CDR3 nucleotides read TGTGCCAGCAGCTTACAGGGGGTTGAAGAAAAACTGTTTTTT.

The chain combines TRBV18 with TRBJ1-5; maybe TRBD1 (6 bases). The V end lost 6 bases, the J end lost 4 bases, and 16 bases lay between the germline ends. CDR3 length: 15 amino acids. Germline CDR1 and CDR2: KGHSH and LQKENI. CDR3 sequence: CASSPTHRENQPQHF. DNA of the CDR3: TGTGCCAGCTCCCCAACACACAGGGAGAATCAGCCCCAGCATTTT.

The chain carries TRBV19 and TRBJ2-6, with D possibly TRBD2 on 5 matching bases. CDR3 length: 15 amino acids. The V gene's germline CDR1 is LNHDA and CDR2 SQIVND (reference sequence). The germline V and J ends were trimmed by 8 bases and 0 bases, with 11 bases remaining between them. The DNA for the CDR3 is TGTGCCAGTGGGCCGGGATCCTCTGGGGCCAACGTCCTGACTTTC. Translation: CASGPGSSGANVLTF. Combining the CDR3 with reference TRBV19 and TRBJ2-6 gives the whole variable domain DGGITQSPKYLFRKEGQNVTLSCEQNLNHDAMYWYRQDPGQGLRLIYYSQIVNDFQKGDIAEGYSVSREKKESFPLTVTSAQKNPTAFYLCASGPGSSGANVLTFGAGSRLTVL.

This chain connects TRBV15 to TRBJ2-1; D gene uncertain. This CDR3 is built from 15 residues. Per germline, CDR1 LNHNV and CDR2 YYDKDF (reference sequence). Trimming cost V 0 bases and J 3 bases, with 9 bases left between them. As DNA, the CDR3 is TGTGCCACCAGCAGAGAACAGATTCGCTACAATGAGCAGTTCTTC. Residues: CATSREQIRYNEQFF.

The rearrangement joins TRBV10-2 to TRBJ2-7; a possible D gene is TRBD2 (5 bases). The length of the CDR3 is 17 residues. In germline, CDR1 is WSHSY, CDR2 SAAADI. V dropped 0 bases and J dropped 0 bases, with 15 bases sitting between them. The CDR3 spells CASSESTWWESSYEQYF. The CDR3 nucleotides read TGCGCCAGCAGTGAGTCGACGTGGTGGGAGAGCTCCTACGAGCAGTACTTC.

This rearrangement joins TRBV5-1 to TRBJ1-1; tentative D call: TRBD1 (6 bases). Looked up from germline, CDR1 is SGHRS and CDR2 is YFSETQ. V gave up 0 bases and J gave up 1 base, with 16 bases separating them. This CDR3 comprises 17 residues. The CDR3 nucleotides are TGCGCCAGCAGCTTGGGGGTGACAGGCTCTCCGAACACTGAAGCTTTCTTT. It encodes CASSLGVTGSPNTEAFF.

This chain uses TRBV19 with TRBJ2-2; the match to TRBD1 covers 7 bases. Germline V gives CDR1 LNHDA, CDR2 SQIVND (reference sequence). The CDR3 runs to 14 residues. The V gene end was trimmed by 7 bases and the J gene end by 4 bases; junction bases not matched to a gene: 6. CDR3 nucleotide sequence: TGTGCCAGTACTCCAAGACAGGGCACCGGGGAGCTGTTTTTT. This codes for CASTPRQGTGELFF.